This note documents a single T cell receptor beta chain sequence. This specimen belongs to a study of Tregs in tolerant kidney transplant recipients. After removal of 2 bases from V and 4 bases from J, the junction contained 9 bases not matched to a gene. The CDR3 covers 17 residues. Germline V gene lookup returns CDR1 SNHLY and CDR2 FYNNEI. Unstimulated Tregs (CD4+CD25+CD127-) and CD4+CD25- non-Tregs were sorted from PBMCs. Libraries were prepared by immunoSEQ multiplex PCR; TCRdb keeps only in-frame clonotypes and omits some of them. The table shows 80,000 to 90,000 clones, with more than 90% occurring only once.

The receptor's source is a human donor in good health. The sequencing sample was made of CD8+ T cells from blood. The chain has TRBV2 and TRBJ2-3, with 10 bases aligning to TRBD1. As DNA, the CDR3 is TGTGCCAGCAGTGAAACGCTTGGGACAGGGGATTCAGATACGCAGTATTTT. Translating gives CASSETLGTGDSDTQYF.